This T cell receptor beta chain was profiled in a study of blood T cells in healthy people across ages. Study results and limitations: While age rose, TCR beta diversity per million T cells dropped in a roughly linear way.

Sample-barcoded 5' priming and a J-beta primer mix drove a second PCR of about 6 to 11 cycles. TCRdb analysed the 5' RACE reads with MiXCR anew, one entry per CDR3 protein. This sample has some 370,000 distinct CDR3 sequences; approximately 51% occur once, and the top ten carry 50% to 65%. The donors, all healthy, were Caucasians living in Russia, aged about 6 to 90. Comments on this clonotype: The antigen is undetermined.

This clonotype was obtained from a man aged 60-69 years in good health. The material sequenced was blood.

The DNA for the CDR3 is TGTGCCTGGAGTGTACTCCAGGGGCTGGGAGAGACCCAGTACTTC. Its protein product is CAWSVLQGLGETQYF. The chain links TRBV30 to TRBJ2-5; weak D call: TRBD1 (6 bases). This CDR3 contains 15 residues. Trimming left V 0 bases short and J 4 bases short, with 15 bases between. Germline CDR1 is GTSNPN and CDR2 is SVGIG (reference sequence).